This TCR beta chain derives from a study of radiation and T cells in renal cell carcinoma. Study-level information: Nephrectomy followed 15 Gy stereotactic body radiation by 4 weeks.

The data were produced by immunoSEQ multiplex PCR, yet TCRdb's version contains in-frame clones alone and is incomplete. The data contain 100,000 to 150,000 clones, around 80% of them singletons. CDR1 and CDR2 from the germline V gene are SGHNT and YENEEA. Trimming at V came to 4 bases and at J to 3 bases, leaving 4 bases not matched to a gene. This CDR3 is 15 amino acids long. Study findings and constraints: Baseline intratumoral clonotype presence is unknown without pretreatment biopsies. From baseline, blood top tumor clonotypes peaked at 2 weeks post-radiation.

Time point reported: blood 2 weeks post-SBRT. Treatment specified: 15 Gy SBRT to primary tumor, nephrectomy 4 weeks later. Blood was sampled at baseline, 2 weeks and 4 weeks after SBRT. Concerning this clone itself: The antigen is undetermined.

This chain uses TRBV11-3 with TRBJ2-3, with TRBD2 matching 10 bases. Here the sequenced sample was blood, taken from a patient whose treatment included radiotherapy and nephrectomy. The receptor was isolated from a man between 45 and 60 years old with renal cell carcinoma. DNA of the CDR3: TGTGCCAGCAGCTCTAGCGGGAGAGGGACAGATACGCAGTATTTT. Translation gives CASSSSGRGTDTQYF.